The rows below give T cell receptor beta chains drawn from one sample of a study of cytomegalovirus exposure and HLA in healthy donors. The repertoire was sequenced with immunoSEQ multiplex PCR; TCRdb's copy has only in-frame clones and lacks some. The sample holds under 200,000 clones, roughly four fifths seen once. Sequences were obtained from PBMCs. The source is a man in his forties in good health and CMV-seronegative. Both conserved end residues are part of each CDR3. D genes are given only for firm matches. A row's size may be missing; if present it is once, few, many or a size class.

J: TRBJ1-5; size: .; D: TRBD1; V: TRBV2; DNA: TGTGCCGGCCACAGGGGAACCGATCAGCCCCAGCATTTT; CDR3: CAGHRGTDQPQHF
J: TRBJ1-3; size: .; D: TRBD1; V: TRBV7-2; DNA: TGTGCCAGCAGCTTAGTTTTGACAGGGGGCTCTCTCTCTGGAAACACCATATATTTT; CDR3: CASSLVLTGGSLSGNTIYF
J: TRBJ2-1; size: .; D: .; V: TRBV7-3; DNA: TGTGCCAGCAGCTTAGGAGTGCGCGATGAGCAGTTCTTC; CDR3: CASSLGVRDEQFF
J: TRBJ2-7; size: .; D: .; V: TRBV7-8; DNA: TGTGCCAGCAGCTCTCCGGCCAGGGGCGACGAGCAGTACTTC; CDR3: CASSSPARGDEQYF
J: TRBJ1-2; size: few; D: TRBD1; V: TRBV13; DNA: TGTGCCAGCAGCCGGTCGGTTGGTTGGGGACAGGGCTCTAACTATGGCTACACCTTC; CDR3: CASSRSVGWGQGSNYGYTF
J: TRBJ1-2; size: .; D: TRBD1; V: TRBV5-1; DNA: TGCGCCAGCAGCATACAGACAGGGGGAAATTCTGGCTACACCTTC; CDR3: CASSIQTGGNSGYTF
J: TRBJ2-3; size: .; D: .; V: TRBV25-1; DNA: TGTGCCAGCAGTGAAGTCTCTAGCACAGATACGCAGTATTTT; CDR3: CASSEVSSTDTQYF
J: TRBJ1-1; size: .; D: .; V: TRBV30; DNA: TGTGCCTGGAGTGTACGGGGGGGCGCTGAAGCTTTCTTT; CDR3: CAWSVRGGAEAFF
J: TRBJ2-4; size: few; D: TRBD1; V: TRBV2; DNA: TGTGCCAGCAGGGAGGACAGGGGGTTCTACTTC; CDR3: CASREDRGFYF
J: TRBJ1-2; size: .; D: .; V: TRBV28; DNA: TGTGCCAGCAGTTTATCCCTCCCAGGGTTCGGCTACACCTTC; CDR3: CASSLSLPGFGYTF
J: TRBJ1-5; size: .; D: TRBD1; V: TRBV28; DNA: TGTGCCAGCAGTTTAGCAGGGGGCGGCAATCAGCCCCAGCATTTT; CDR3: CASSLAGGGNQPQHF
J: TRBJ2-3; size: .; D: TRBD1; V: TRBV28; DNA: TGTGCCAGCAGTTTCCAGACAGGGATGAGCACAGATACGCAGTATTTT; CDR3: CASSFQTGMSTDTQYF
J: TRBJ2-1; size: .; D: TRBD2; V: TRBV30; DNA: TGTGCCTGGAATCTAGGGACTAGCCCCCGAGGTTCCTACAATGAGCAGTTCTTC; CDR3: CAWNLGTSPRGSYNEQFF
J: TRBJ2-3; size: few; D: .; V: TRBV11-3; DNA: TGTGCCAGCAGCTCCGACAGTCCCACAGATACGCAGTATTTT; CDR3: CASSSDSPTDTQYF
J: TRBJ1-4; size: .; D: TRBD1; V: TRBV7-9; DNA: TGTGCCAGCAGCCCGGGACAGCCTAATGAAAAACTGTTTTTT; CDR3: CASSPGQPNEKLFF
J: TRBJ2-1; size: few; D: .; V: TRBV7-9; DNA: TGTGCCAGCAGCCCCGGGGAGGTTGGTTACAATGAGCAGTTCTTC; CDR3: CASSPGEVGYNEQFF
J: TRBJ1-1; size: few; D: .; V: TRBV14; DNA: TGTGCCAGCAGCCAAGAGGGCCCGGAACGCACTGAAGCTTTCTTT; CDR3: CASSQEGPERTEAFF
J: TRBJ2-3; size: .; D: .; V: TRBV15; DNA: TGTGCCACCAGCAGAGATCCGGGAAGGGCCGGGGATACGCAGTATTTT; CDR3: CATSRDPGRAGDTQYF
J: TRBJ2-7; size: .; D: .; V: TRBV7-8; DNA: TGTGCCAGCAGTACCCGGACAGAAACCTACGAGCAGTACTTC; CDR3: CASSTRTETYEQYF
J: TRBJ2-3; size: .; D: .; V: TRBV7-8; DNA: TGTGCCAGCAGCCCGCGCCGGGACTCCCGTACAGATACGCAGTATTTT; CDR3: CASSPRRDSRTDTQYF
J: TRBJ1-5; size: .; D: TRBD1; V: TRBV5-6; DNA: TGTGCCAGCAGCTACCGGGACAGCTATAGCAATCAGCCCCAGCATTTT; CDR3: CASSYRDSYSNQPQHF
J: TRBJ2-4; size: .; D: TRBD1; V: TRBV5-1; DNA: TGCGCCAGCAGCTTGGGACCCGGACAGGGAGGCATTCAGTACTTC; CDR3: CASSLGPGQGGIQYF
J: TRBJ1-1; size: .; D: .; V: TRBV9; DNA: TGTGCCAGCAGCGCCCGACCGGAGACGAAAGAAGCTTTCTTT; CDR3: CASSARPETKEAFF
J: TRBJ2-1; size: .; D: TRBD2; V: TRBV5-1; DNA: TGCGCCAGCAGTTCAACCCCAGCGGGAGGGAGTAATGAGCAGTTCTTC; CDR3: CASSSTPAGGSNEQFF
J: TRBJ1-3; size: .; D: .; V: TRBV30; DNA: TGTGCCTTACAAAGGGCCGGAGGGTCTGGAAACACCATATATTTT; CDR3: CALQRAGGSGNTIYF
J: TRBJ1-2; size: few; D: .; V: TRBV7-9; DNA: TGTGCCAGCAGCCAGACAGGCCCTAACTATGGCTACACCTTC; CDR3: CASSQTGPNYGYTF
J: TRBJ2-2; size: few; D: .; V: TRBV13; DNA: TGTGCCAGCAGCCCAGGGACCGGGGAGCTGTTTTTT; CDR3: CASSPGTGELFF
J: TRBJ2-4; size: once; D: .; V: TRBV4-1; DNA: TGCGCCAGCAGCTCAACCCCGACACGAGAGAGCCCATACTTC; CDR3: CASSSTPTRESPYF
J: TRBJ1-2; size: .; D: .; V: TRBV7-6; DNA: TGTGCCAGCAGCCCCCGGCGGGGAAGACACGGCTACACCTTC; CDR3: CASSPRRGRHGYTF
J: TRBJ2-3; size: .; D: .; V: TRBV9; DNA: TGTGCCAGCAAGTCCGGTACGCAGTATTTT; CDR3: CASKSGTQYF